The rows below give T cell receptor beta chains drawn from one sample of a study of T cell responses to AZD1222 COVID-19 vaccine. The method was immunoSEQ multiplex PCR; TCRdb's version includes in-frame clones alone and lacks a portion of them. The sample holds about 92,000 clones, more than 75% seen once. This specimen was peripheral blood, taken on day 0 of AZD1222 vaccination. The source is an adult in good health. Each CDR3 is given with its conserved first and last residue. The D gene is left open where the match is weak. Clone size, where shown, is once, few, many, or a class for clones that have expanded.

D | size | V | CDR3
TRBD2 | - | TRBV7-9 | CASSPRTSYEQFF
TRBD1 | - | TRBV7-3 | CASSLTHRGTGYTF
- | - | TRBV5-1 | CASSLSVRDTEAFF
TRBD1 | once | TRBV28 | CAIRQGAHQPQHF
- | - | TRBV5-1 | CASSLDASYEQYF
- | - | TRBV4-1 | CASSFRPGAQETQYF
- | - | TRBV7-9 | CASTGTHYGYTF
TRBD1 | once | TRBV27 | CASSLPGTGFLDDTGELFF
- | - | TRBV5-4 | CASSLGGLGEKLFF
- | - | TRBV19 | CASSISSIQYF
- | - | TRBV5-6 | CASSFGPRDNSPLHF
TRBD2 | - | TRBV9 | CASSVLVGGGPLADTQYF
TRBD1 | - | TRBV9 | CASSGQGNYGYTF
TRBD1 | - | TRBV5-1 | CASSGATGGADTQYF
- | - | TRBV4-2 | CASSQDLGGGRDEQFF
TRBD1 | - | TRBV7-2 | CASSPAGTANTGELFF
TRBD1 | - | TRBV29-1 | CSGGTANYGYTF
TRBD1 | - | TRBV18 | CASSPRDRDEKLFF
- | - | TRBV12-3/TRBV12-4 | CASSAGRNYGYTF
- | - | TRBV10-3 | CAISESMAGTNSPLHF
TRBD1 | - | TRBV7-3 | CASGGQGGNTIYF
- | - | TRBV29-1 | CSVVRLRQGNTGELFF
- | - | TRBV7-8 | CASSQLSRANYGYTF
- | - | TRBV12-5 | CASGLGETNEKLFF
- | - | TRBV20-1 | CSAHSLDTQYF
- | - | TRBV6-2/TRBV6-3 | CASSYSTGKKLFF
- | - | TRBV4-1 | CASSRNRGDEAFF